The rows below give T cell receptor beta chains drawn from one sample of a study of shared clonotypes between healthy human individuals. TCRdb keeps only in-frame clones here, not all; method: immunoSEQ multiplex PCR. Of approximately 530,000 clones in the sample, approximately 95% were seen once. Input material: naive CD4+ T cells sorted from blood. The receptors shown here come from a young woman in good health. The CDR3 runs from the conserved cysteine through the conserved F or W. Fields, in order: J gene, D gene, V gene, clone size, CDR3 DNA, CDR3 protein. D genes are given only for firm matches. Clone size is shown for a subset of rows, as once, few, many or a class of expanded clone.

TRBJ2-7,-,TRBV27,-,TGTGCCAGCAGGACAGGCGGGAGTCTTTACGAGCAGTACTTC,CASRTGGSLYEQYF
TRBJ2-7,-,TRBV7-2,-,TGTGCCAGCAGCTTCAAAACGGGACTTAGCTCCTACGAGCAGTACTTC,CASSFKTGLSSYEQYF
TRBJ2-5,TRBD2,TRBV5-1,-,TGCGCCAGCAGCTTGGAGCGGGAGAGTGAGACCCAGTACTTC,CASSLERESETQYF
TRBJ2-5,-,TRBV5-1,-,TGCGCCAGCAGCCCGGACAACCAAGAGACCCAGTACTTC,CASSPDNQETQYF
TRBJ1-5,-,TRBV2,once,TGTGCCAGCAGTGCCGACATGGATAGCAATCAGCCCCAGCATTTT,CASSADMDSNQPQHF
TRBJ2-3,-,TRBV18,once,TGTGCCAGCTCACCACCGGCGGGCACAGATACGCAGTATTTT,CASSPPAGTDTQYF
TRBJ1-3,-,TRBV11-2,-,TGTGCCAGCAGCGCGAGGGGAGGGACGCCCTCTGGAAACACCATATATTTT,CASSARGGTPSGNTIYF
TRBJ2-1,TRBD1,TRBV11-3,-,TGTGCCAGCAGCCTCGATGACAGGGGGCAGTTCTTC,CASSLDDRGQFF
TRBJ2-2,TRBD1,TRBV18,-,TGTGCCAGCTCACCGGAGACAGGGGTCACCGGGGAGCTGTTTTTT,CASSPETGVTGELFF
TRBJ1-2,-,TRBV7-9,-,TGTGCCAGCAGCCCTGTCATTCCTAACTATGGCTACACCTTC,CASSPVIPNYGYTF
TRBJ1-5,-,TRBV10-2,-,TGCGCCAGCAGTGACCGGGGAGCCGGCAATCAGCCCCAGCATTTT,CASSDRGAGNQPQHF
TRBJ2-2,TRBD2,TRBV28,-,TGTGCCAGCAGTCTCGGACTAGCGGGAGGGACCGGGGAGCTGTTTTTT,CASSLGLAGGTGELFF
TRBJ1-6,-,TRBV9,-,TGTGCCAGCAGCGTGTCAGGGAGCTATAATTCACCCCTCCACTTT,CASSVSGSYNSPLHF
TRBJ1-1,-,TRBV20-1,-,TGCAGTGCTTTGGGCCCAGTTGGAGCTTTCTTT,CSALGPVGAFF
TRBJ1-4,TRBD1,TRBV7-3,-,TGTGCCAGCAGCTTAACGGGACAGGGTAATGAAAAACTGTTTTTT,CASSLTGQGNEKLFF
TRBJ2-1,TRBD2,TRBV6-4,-,TGTGCCAGCAGTCTCCAGGGACTAGCGGGGAACAATGAGCAGTTCTTC,CASSLQGLAGNNEQFF
TRBJ1-1,-,TRBV27,once,TGTGCCAGCACTGGGTGGAACACTGAAGCTTTCTTT,CASTGWNTEAFF
TRBJ1-2,TRBD1,TRBV5-1,-,TGCGCCAGCAGCAAGACAGGGGAGGCCTACACCTTC,CASSKTGEAYTF
TRBJ1-1,TRBD1,TRBV5-4,-,TGTGCCAGCAGCTTGGAGGCAGGGGGCGATACTGAAGCTTTCTTT,CASSLEAGGDTEAFF
TRBJ2-7,-,TRBV5-4,once,TGTGCCAGCAGCTCAGTATACGAGCAGTACTTC,CASSSVYEQYF
TRBJ2-1,TRBD1,TRBV19,-,TGTGCCAGTAGTCGTTCTATCACCGGGACAGGGGACCATGAGCAGTTCTTC,CASSRSITGTGDHEQFF
TRBJ2-7,-,TRBV29-1,-,TGCAGCGTTGAGGTTGGGGGTCTCAGGCACGAGCAGTACTTC,CSVEVGGLRHEQYF
TRBJ2-3,TRBD2,TRBV5-1,-,TGCGCCAGCAGCTTGGATGGACTAGCGGGCACAGATACGCAGTATTTT,CASSLDGLAGTDTQYF
TRBJ2-7,-,TRBV21-1,few,TGTGCCAGCAGATCCCACCCCGAGCAGTACTTC,CASRSHPEQYF
TRBJ1-5,-,TRBV28,-,TGTGCCAGCAGTTTGGGTTGGCAGCCCCAGCATTTT,CASSLGWQPQHF
TRBJ2-7,TRBD1,TRBV29-1,-,TGCAGCGTTGGCCTGCCGGGACAGGGGGCTGGAGAGCAGTACTTC,CSVGLPGQGAGEQYF
TRBJ2-5,-,TRBV27,-,TGTGCCAGCAGTTTGGGAGAGACCCAGTACTTC,CASSLGETQYF
TRBJ1-2,TRBD1,TRBV15,once,TGTGCCACCAGCAGAGTGGTCCAGGGGGAACCGTTCGGGGTACGGAACTATGGCTACACCTTC,CATSRVVQGEPFGVRNYGYTF
TRBJ2-3,-,TRBV19,-,TGTGCCAGTACCCGAAGGGGGTCCGGGAGAGGGGATACGCAGTATTTT,CASTRRGSGRGDTQYF
TRBJ2-7,-,TRBV6-1,-,TGTGCCAGCAGTGAGGTCAACCCCCCCCACGAGCAGTACTTC,CASSEVNPPHEQYF
TRBJ1-1,-,TRBV7-9,-,TGTGCCAGCAGTCAGAACGGGGGGCTCATGAACACTGAAGCTTTCTTT,CASSQNGGLMNTEAFF
TRBJ2-6,-,TRBV30,-,TGTGCCTGGAGGTCGTTCTCTGGGGCCAACGTCCTGACTTTC,CAWRSFSGANVLTF
TRBJ2-7,-,TRBV28,-,TGTGCCAGCAGTAACTACCGCGGCGGGTTTAACTCCTACGAGCAGTACTTC,CASSNYRGGFNSYEQYF